Listed below are T cell receptor beta chains from one sample, sequenced in a study of T cells in tuberculosis. The data were produced by immunoSEQ multiplex PCR, yet TCRdb's version contains in-frame clones alone and is incomplete. The table has around 26,000 clones, over 85% seen once. The source material was PBMCs. These receptors came from a donor aged 10-29 years with latent tuberculosis or without tuberculosis infection. Some clones in this sample may be carry-over from other donors' samples. The CDR3 runs from the conserved cysteine through the conserved F or W. Each record gives: CDR3 DNA, CDR3 protein, D gene, V gene, J gene. A D gene is named only where the DNA matches it firmly.

CDR3nt: TGTGCCAGCAGCTCGACCTTCCCGACAGCTTCTTGGAATCAGCCCCAGCATTTT
CDR3aa: CASSSTFPTASWNQPQHF
d_gene: NA
v_gene: TRBV7-8
j_gene: TRBJ1-5

CDR3nt: TGTGCCAGCAGTCCCCGGGGGGAGGCCGCTCGCACAGATACGCAGTATTTT
CDR3aa: CASSPRGEAARTDTQYF
d_gene: TRBD2
v_gene: TRBV25-1
j_gene: TRBJ2-3

CDR3nt: TGTGCCATCAGGGACAGAGAGAGGAAAGCGAACACTGAAGCTTTCTTT
CDR3aa: CAIRDRERKANTEAFF
d_gene: NA
v_gene: TRBV10-3
j_gene: TRBJ1-1

CDR3nt: TGCGCCAGCAGCTTGGTAACTAGCGGGGGATCCACAGATACGCAGTATTTT
CDR3aa: CASSLVTSGGSTDTQYF
d_gene: TRBD2
v_gene: TRBV5-1
j_gene: TRBJ2-3

CDR3nt: TGTGCCAGCAGCGTAATACAGGGGGCGATCGGGGAGCTGTTTTTT
CDR3aa: CASSVIQGAIGELFF
d_gene: TRBD1
v_gene: TRBV9
j_gene: TRBJ2-2

CDR3nt: TGTGCCAGTAGTACCCCCTCAACTAGCCTCAGCGCAGATACGCAGTATTTT
CDR3aa: CASSTPSTSLSADTQYF
d_gene: NA
v_gene: TRBV19
j_gene: TRBJ2-3

CDR3nt: TGTGCCAGCAGTAGAGAAACGGGTGCACCCCAGCATTTT
CDR3aa: CASSRETGAPQHF
d_gene: NA
v_gene: TRBV6-5
j_gene: TRBJ1-5

CDR3nt: TGCGCCAGCCTAGAACAGCGGGGGTCCTACAATGAGCAGTTCTTC
CDR3aa: CASLEQRGSYNEQFF
d_gene: TRBD2
v_gene: TRBV5-1
j_gene: TRBJ2-1

CDR3nt: TGTGCCAGCAGCGACAGTACAGGCTTTGGGCCCCAGCATTTT
CDR3aa: CASSDSTGFGPQHF
d_gene: NA
v_gene: TRBV11-2
j_gene: TRBJ1-5

CDR3nt: TGCGCCAGCAGATTGGCCCCCCGGGACAGGGTAGGGGGCAAATCCAGTGGCTACACCTTC
CDR3aa: CASRLAPRDRVGGKSSGYTF
d_gene: TRBD1
v_gene: TRBV10-2
j_gene: TRBJ1-2

CDR3nt: TGTGCCAGCGGTTCTAGCGGAAACAATGAGCAGTTCTTC
CDR3aa: CASGSSGNNEQFF
d_gene: TRBD2
v_gene: TRBV6-4
j_gene: TRBJ2-1

CDR3nt: TGTGCCAGCAGTGGCCCGAACACTGAAGCTTTCTTT
CDR3aa: CASSGPNTEAFF
d_gene: NA
v_gene: TRBV6-5
j_gene: TRBJ1-1

CDR3nt: TGTGCCAGTAGTGGTACAGTGAACACTGAAGCTTTCTTT
CDR3aa: CASSGTVNTEAFF
d_gene: NA
v_gene: TRBV19
j_gene: TRBJ1-1

CDR3nt: TGTGCCAGTAGCCCGCGGGGGGGACGCCTAAACACAGATACGCAGTATTTT
CDR3aa: CASSPRGGRLNTDTQYF
d_gene: TRBD2
v_gene: TRBV19
j_gene: TRBJ2-3

CDR3nt: TGTGCCAGTAGTACCAGGGGGTATCAGCCCCAGCATTTT
CDR3aa: CASSTRGYQPQHF
d_gene: TRBD1
v_gene: TRBV19
j_gene: TRBJ1-5

CDR3nt: TGTGCTAGTGGTCACAGGGGCACTGAAGCTTTCTTT
CDR3aa: CASGHRGTEAFF
d_gene: TRBD1
v_gene: TRBV12-5
j_gene: TRBJ1-1

CDR3nt: TGTGCCAGCAGTTCACCTCTGGGACAGGCTAACAATGAGCAGTTCTTC
CDR3aa: CASSSPLGQANNEQFF
d_gene: TRBD1
v_gene: TRBV27
j_gene: TRBJ2-1